A single sample gave rise to the 26 T cell receptor beta chains below, sequenced in a study of T cells in Graves' hyperthyroidism and ophthalmopathy. Researchers amplified the TCR beta CDR3 regions from RNA transcripts. Using the HTBI primer set, a first-round RT-PCR was run on the TCR CDR3. A single record per CDR3 protein comes from TCRdb applying MiXCR to the multiplex PCR reads. The table records around 700,000 distinct CDR3 sequences, approximately 19% of them present only once. The sequenced sample consisted of blood. All receptors come from a woman aged 45-65 years with Graves' hyperthyroidism that later progressed to Graves' ophthalmopathy.

This clonotype was seen many times. This chain uses TRBV5-6 with TRBJ1-2, with 7 bases identical to TRBD1. The CDR3 has 15 amino acids. V shed 0 bases, J shed 4 bases, and the junction held 6 bases outside the gene matches. CDR1 SGHDT and CDR2 YYEEEE come from the germline V gene. The CDR3, as DNA: TGTGCCAGCAGCTTGGTGGAGGGGGCAAGCTATGGCTACACCTTC. Protein sequence: CASSLVEGASYGYTF.

This clonotype was seen only a few times. The chain uses TRBV10-3 and TRBJ1-5; D gene ambiguous. The CDR3 extends over 15 amino acids. Germline-derived CDR1 and CDR2 are ENHRY and SYGVKD. The ends were cut back, 2 bases at V and 0 bases at J, with 8 bases in the middle. This CDR3 is CAISEVGDSNQPQHF. Written as DNA, the CDR3 is TGTGCCATCAGTGAGGTTGGGGATAGCAATCAGCCCCAGCATTTT.

This clonotype was recorded many times. The V call is TRBV5-1, the J call TRBJ1-4, with TRBD1 as a possible D gene (5 bases). The germline V and J ends were trimmed by 1 base and 5 bases, with 12 bases remaining between them. In germline, CDR1 is SGHRS, CDR2 YFSETQ. The CDR3 loop spans 15 amino acids. The CDR3 DNA follows: TGCGCCAGCAGCTTGCGGCAGGGAGAAAATGAAAAACTGTTTTTT. Protein sequence: CASSLRQGENEKLFF.

This clonotype was counted a few times. The chain carries TRBV9 and TRBJ2-1, with a tentative D call TRBD2 (7 bases). This CDR3 has 17 amino acids. The germline V gene has CDR1 SGDLS and CDR2 YYNGEE. Trimming cost V 4 bases and J 5 bases, with 22 bases left between them. The CDR3 nucleotides are TGTGCCAGCAGCTCCAGGGGCCTAGCGGAAACGAACAATGAGCAGTTCTTC. Protein: CASSSRGLAETNNEQFF.

This clonotype turned up a few times. The chain employs TRBV29-1 and TRBJ1-1; 8 positions match TRBD1. There are 11 residues in the CDR3. Germline trimming cut 4 bases from V and 12 bases from J; bases unmatched to any gene: 7. Germline V gene data show CDR1 as SQVTM and CDR2 as ANQGSEA. This CDR3 reads CSVADREVTFF. The CDR3, as DNA: TGCAGCGTTGCGGACAGGGAGGTTACTTTCTTT.

This clonotype was counted between two and nine times. The chain recombines TRBV5-1 with TRBJ2-7; D not certain. The CDR3 is made up of 15 amino acids. V was cut by 0 bases and J by 0 bases, with 10 bases left in between. Germline assignment: CDR1 SGHRS and CDR2 YFSETQ. This CDR3 is CASSLEPISSYEQYF. Here the CDR3 DNA reads TGCGCCAGCAGCTTGGAACCCATAAGCTCCTACGAGCAGTACTTC. The full variable domain, rest sourced from reference TRBV5-1 and TRBJ2-7, is KAGVTQTPRYLIKTRGQQVTLSCSPISGHRSVSWYQQTPGQGLQFLFEYFSETQRNKGNFPGRFSGRQFSNSRSEMNVSTLELGDSALYLCASSLEPISSYEQYFGPGTRLTVT.

The chain couples TRBV9 to TRBJ1-2; D perhaps matches TRBD1 (6 bases). The CDR3 is 15 residues long. The V end was cut by 2 bases, the J end by 8 bases, with 19 bases between. Germline assignment: CDR1 SGDLS and CDR2 YYNGEE. The CDR3 loop is CASSVSPRQGYGYTF. The CDR3 DNA sequence: TGTGCCAGCAGCGTTTCTCCTCGGCAGGGGTACGGCTACACCTTC.

This clonotype appeared a few times. J is TRBJ1-4 and V is TRBV6-2 or TRBV6-3; TRBD1 is a possible D gene (5 bases). Trimming cost V 0 bases and J 4 bases, with 15 bases left between them. The germline gives CDR1 MNHEY, CDR2 SVGEGT. The CDR3 totals 17 residues. CDR3 nucleotides: TGTGCCAGCAGTTACTCGGGGACGGGGTCGGGTAATGAAAAACTGTTTTTT. Protein product: CASSYSGTGSGNEKLFF.

V usage is TRBV19 and J usage is TRBJ2-7; the D is unclear. Trimming pared 4 bases from V and 6 bases from J, leaving 13 bases between. CDR1 and CDR2 (germline): LNHDA, SQIVND (reference sequence). CDR3 size: 13 residues. The CDR3 bases are TGTGCCAGTAGTACCGCTGCGGTCAGCGAGCAGTACTTC. Amino acids: CASSTAAVSEQYF.

This clonotype has just a few counts. This sequence joins TRBV29-1 and TRBJ1-1; 7 bases align to TRBD1. CDR3 length equals 16 residues. V dropped 6 bases and J dropped 0; count of bases not matched to a gene: 13. The V gene's germline CDR1 is SQVTM and CDR2 ANQGSEA. CDR3 sequence: CSVEKAGGSLNTEAFF. The CDR3 coding sequence is TGCAGCGTAGAGAAAGCAGGGGGATCCCTGAACACTGAAGCTTTCTTT.

In its sample, this clonotype was seen many times. This rearrangement joins TRBV5-1 to TRBJ2-7; D remains ambiguous. Per the germline V gene, CDR1 is SGHRS and CDR2 is YFSETQ. V was shortened by 1 base and J by 5 bases, with 19 bases between the two germline ends. This CDR3 comprises 16 residues. CDR3 in amino acids: CASSLTGYELFDEQYF. The DNA of the CDR3 is TGCGCCAGCAGCTTGACCGGTTACGAGCTCTTCGACGAGCAGTACTTC.

This clonotype has at least ten counts. The V call is TRBV7-3, the J call TRBJ2-1, with D uncertain. Germline CDR1 SGHTA, CDR2 FQGTGA. This CDR3 has 13 amino acids. Trimming removed 5 bases at V and 6 bases at J, with 11 bases between. In DNA, the CDR3 is TGTGCCAGCAGCCAAGGGCCGAGCAATGAGCAGTTCTTC. The encoded protein is CASSQGPSNEQFF.

This clonotype appeared a few times. V usage is TRBV5-4 and J usage is TRBJ2-2; 7 bases align to TRBD1. Germline CDR1 and CDR2: SGHNT and YYREEE (reference sequence). This CDR3 is built from 16 residues. Unmatched junction bases numbered 8, after V lost 2 bases and J lost 4 bases. The CDR3 spells CASSLPGTEPTGELFF. In DNA, the CDR3 is TGTGCCAGCAGCTTACCCGGGACAGAGCCCACCGGGGAGCTGTTTTTT.

The table lists this clonotype with a few counts. This sequence joins TRBV12-3 or TRBV12-4 and TRBJ2-5; 7 bases align to TRBD2. V was pared by 5 bases and J by 4 bases, with 13 bases of the junction left unmatched. CDR3 size: 16 residues. Here the CDR3 reads CASSSGALIKGETQYF. In nucleotides, the CDR3 is TGTGCCAGCAGTAGCGGGGCTCTAATTAAAGGAGAGACCCAGTACTTC.

This clonotype was recorded a few times. The rearrangement links TRBV7-9 to TRBJ2-2; 8 bases agree with TRBD2. V dropped 8 bases and J dropped 5; count of bases not matched to a gene: 1. Germline V CDR1 and CDR2: SEHNR, FQNEAQ (reference sequence). This CDR3 spans 12 amino acids. The CDR3 DNA reads as TGTGCCAGCGCGGGGGGTACCGGGGAGCTGTTTTTT. Amino acid sequence: CASAGGTGELFF.

The chain couples TRBV27 to TRBJ1-1, with 8 bases lining up with TRBD1. The germline gives CDR1 MNHEY, CDR2 SMNVEV (reference sequence). This CDR3 comprises 14 residues. Trimming at V came to 5 bases and at J to 9 bases, leaving 11 bases not matched to a gene. The DNA for the CDR3 is TGTGCCAGCAGTCTAGGGACAGGTGCTACACAAGCTTTCTTT. Its protein product is CASSLGTGATQAFF.

This clonotype has a count of ten or more. Germline and junction disagree at one end, which may indicate a read error. V usage is TRBV12-3 or TRBV12-4 and J usage is TRBJ1-5; no clear D gene. This CDR3 is 12 amino acids long. In DNA, the CDR3 is TGTGCCAGCAGCTTAGGGAATCAGCCCCAGCATTTT. Protein: CASSLGNQPQHF.

The chain employs TRBV29-1 and TRBJ1-3; D remains ambiguous. Trimming removed 4 bases from V and 0 bases from J, with 10 bases in between. The CDR3 contains 14 residues. Germline V lookup: CDR1 SQVTM, CDR2 ANQGSEA. In DNA, the CDR3 is TGCAGCGTTGGCATTCAAGACTCTGGAAACACCATATATTTT. It specifies CSVGIQDSGNTIYF. The entire variable domain, with the rest obtained from reference TRBV29-1 and TRBJ1-3, is as follows: SAVISQKPSRDICQRGTSLTIQCQVDSQVTMMFWYRQQPGQSLTLIATANQGSEATYESGFVIDKFPISRPNLTFSTLTVSNMSPEDSSIYLCSVGIQDSGNTIYFGEGSWLTVV.

A few counts support this clonotype. The gene calls are TRBV13 and TRBJ1-4; 7 bases map to TRBD1. CDR1 is PRHDT and CDR2 is FYEKMQ in the germline V gene (reference sequence). With V trimmed by 8 bases and J by 3 bases, 12 bases remained unmatched. This CDR3 contains 16 residues. CDR3 in DNA: TGTGCCAGCGGGGTCCACAGGGGCCTTCCTAATGAAAAACTGTTTTTT. Its translation: CASGVHRGLPNEKLFF.

CDR3 amino acids: CASSQTLGAQNGYTF. In DNA, the CDR3 is TGCGCCAGCAGCCAGACCCTCGGGGCGCAGAATGGCTACACCTTC. The chain uses TRBV4-3 and TRBJ1-2; D may be TRBD1 (5 bases). V was clipped by 3 bases and J by 6 bases, with 17 bases between them. Germline-derived CDR1 and CDR2 are LGHNA and YSLEER. This CDR3 is built from 15 residues.

The rearrangement uses TRBV20-1 and TRBJ2-7, with a possible D match to TRBD2 (5 bases). The V end lost 6 bases, the J end lost 5 bases, and 17 bases lay between the germline ends. Germline V lookup: CDR1 DFQATT, CDR2 SNEGSKA (reference sequence). The CDR3 totals 13 residues. This CDR3 is CSALRGKLHEQYF. The CDR3, as DNA: TGCAGTGCCCTCAGAGGGAAGCTTCACGAGCAGTACTTC.

This clonotype was seen ten or more times. CDR3: CAWSIQGRQFF. In DNA form, the CDR3 reads TGTGCCTGGAGTATCCAAGGAAGGCAGTTCTTC. The J gene is TRBJ2-1, the V gene TRBV30; unclear D gene. The germline gives CDR1 GTSNPN, CDR2 SVGIG (reference sequence). The CDR3 has 11 residues. Trimming removed 2 bases from V and 12 bases from J, with 11 bases in between.

This clonotype was recorded at least ten times. This chain uses TRBV6-1 with TRBJ2-5, with 7 bases fitting TRBD2. Germline values: CDR1 MNHNS, CDR2 SASEGT. V was pared by 4 bases and J by 2 bases, with 4 bases of the junction left unmatched. CDR3 size: 14 residues. The CDR3 loop reads CASSAGGGQETQYF. As DNA, the CDR3 is TGTGCCAGCAGTGCTGGGGGGGGGCAAGAGACCCAGTACTTC.

V and J are TRBV11-2 and TRBJ1-2, with D tentatively TRBD1 (5 bases). V was shortened by 5 bases and J by 0 bases, with 13 bases between the two germline ends. Germline assignment: CDR1 SGHAT and CDR2 FQNNGV. CDR3 length: 15 residues. CDR3 sequence: CASSMTELANYGYTF. For the CDR3, the DNA is TGTGCCAGCAGCATGACAGAGTTAGCTAACTATGGCTACACCTTC.

At least ten counts were recorded for this clonotype. This sequence joins TRBV3-1 and TRBJ2-3; no definite D call. Trimming took off 0 bases at V and 7 bases at J, with 14 bases between the two ends. Germline lookup yields CDR1 LGHDT and CDR2 YNNKEL (reference sequence). The CDR3 runs 15 residues. In nucleotides, the CDR3 is TGTGCCAGCAGCCAAGATTCCAGTCAGGCCCATACGCAGTATTTT. It specifies CASSQDSSQAHTQYF.

This clonotype was found many times. The chain is built from TRBV7-3 and TRBJ2-3, with a possible D match to TRBD1 (6 bases). Germline values: CDR1 SGHTA, CDR2 FQGTGA. Trimming pared 1 base from V and 2 bases from J, leaving 10 bases between. The CDR3 is made up of 15 amino acids. Here the CDR3 reads CASSLMGANTDTQYF. The CDR3 bases are TGTGCCAGCAGCTTAATGGGGGCCAACACAGATACGCAGTATTTT.